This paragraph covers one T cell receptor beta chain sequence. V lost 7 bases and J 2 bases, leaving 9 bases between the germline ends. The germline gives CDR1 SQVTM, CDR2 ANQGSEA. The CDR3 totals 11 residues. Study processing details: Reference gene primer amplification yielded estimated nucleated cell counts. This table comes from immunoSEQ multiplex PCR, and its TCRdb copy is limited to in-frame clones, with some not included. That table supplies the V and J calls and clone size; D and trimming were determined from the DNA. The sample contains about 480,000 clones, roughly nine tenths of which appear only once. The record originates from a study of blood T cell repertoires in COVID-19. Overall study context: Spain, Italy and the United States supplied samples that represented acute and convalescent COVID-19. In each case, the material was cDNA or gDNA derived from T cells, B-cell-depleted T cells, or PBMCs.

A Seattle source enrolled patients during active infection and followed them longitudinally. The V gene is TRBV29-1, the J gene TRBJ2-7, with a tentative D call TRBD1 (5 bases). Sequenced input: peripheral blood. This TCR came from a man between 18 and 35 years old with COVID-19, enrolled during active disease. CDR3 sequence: CSAMDTYEQYF. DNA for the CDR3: TGCAGCGCCATGGACACCTACGAGCAGTACTTC.